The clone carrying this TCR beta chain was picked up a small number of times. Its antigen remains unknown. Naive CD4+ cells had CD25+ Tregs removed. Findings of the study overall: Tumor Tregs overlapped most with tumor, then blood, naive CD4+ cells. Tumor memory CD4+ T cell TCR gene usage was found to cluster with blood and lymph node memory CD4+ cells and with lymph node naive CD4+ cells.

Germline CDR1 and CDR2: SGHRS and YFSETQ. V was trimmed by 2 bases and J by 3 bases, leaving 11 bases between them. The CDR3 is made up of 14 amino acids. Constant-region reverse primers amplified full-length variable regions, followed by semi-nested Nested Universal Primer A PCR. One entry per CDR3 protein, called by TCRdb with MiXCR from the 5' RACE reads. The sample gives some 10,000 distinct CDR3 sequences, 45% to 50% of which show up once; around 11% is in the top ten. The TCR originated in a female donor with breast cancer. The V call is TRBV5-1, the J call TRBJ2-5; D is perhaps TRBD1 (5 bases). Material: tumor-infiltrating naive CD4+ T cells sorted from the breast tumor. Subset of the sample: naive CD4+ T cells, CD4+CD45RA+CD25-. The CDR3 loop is CASSFFGAEETQYF. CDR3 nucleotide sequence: TGCGCCAGCAGCTTCTTTGGGGCAGAAGAGACCCAGTACTTC.